This T cell receptor beta chain was profiled in a study of T cell responses to AZD1222 COVID-19 vaccine (dated by TCRdb to the early 2020s). Regarding the complete study: TCR sequencing covered 230 or so trial participants: 200 to 220 given two doses of AZD1222 and 26 given two doses of MenACWY control vaccine. Trial participants were enrolled into age subgroups of 18-55, 56-69 and 70-plus years, which contained 148, 28 and 57 TCR-sequenced participants, respectively.

The time point label on this specimen signifies: about 28 days (+/-7) after the second vaccine dose. Because spike-specific TCR depth and breadth did not differ between the two schedules, AZD1222 recipients who got a second dose at roughly 4 weeks were pooled with those who got a second dose at roughly 12 weeks. Samples from vaccinated people were obtained from the UK trials COV001 and COV002, which included a single-blind randomized controlled phase 2/3 trial of AZD1222 (ChAdOx1 nCoV-19) in healthy adults. Trial participant PBMC samples were collected at day 0 and day 28 after the second dose for TCRbeta chain sequencing. The CDR3 regions of human TCRbeta chains were analyzed by immunosequencing. Regarding the original processing steps: Repertoire TCRs were matched against a reference library of SARS-CoV-2-specific TCRs generated with the MIRA antigen-specificity platform. Breadth was defined as the fraction of unique TCRs that were SARS-CoV-2-associated, and depth was defined as the fraction of total T cells that were SARS-CoV-2-associated. Using the MIRA data, each spike-specific TCR was assigned both to the spike region to which the TCR was reactive and to a CD4 or CD8 class. Log10-transformed breadth and depth values were compared by one-way ANOVA with Sidak's multiple comparisons tests. In its TCRdb copy, this immuneACCESS table keeps in-frame sequences only and misses some clones. Where compared with another copy, unresolved V genes explain less than half of these, and the others have no known cause. V, J and clone size were drawn from that table, and D and trimming were deduced from the DNA. The sample data list around 58,000 clones, and approximately 88% of these were observed just once. The ten largest clones capture roughly 15% of the sample.

This clone was observed a handful of times. The antigen it binds to is not known. Per-base qualities were not stored, and no clone one base away is much larger. What the research found in general, with its limitations: The 56-69-year group was small, and its depth increase did not reach significance, likely because of low power. Most participants were white British and females outnumbered males, and the authors suggested that clonal diversity may have been underestimated. After two AZD1222 doses, spike-specific TCR breadth and depth were significantly higher than at day 0 and than in MenACWY recipients. Because no samples from the day 14 peak response were available, repertoires could be characterized only after the peak T cell response. Nearly half of unique spike-specific TCRs reportedly recognized epitopes outside regions mutated in the B.1.351 and B.1.1.7 variants. Conclusions about previously exposed vaccinees were limited because only a handful of AZD1222 recipients were SARS-CoV-2 seropositive at baseline. The whole spike protein was spanned by vaccine-associated CD4 TCRs, and dominant responses were seen in regions 160-218 and 743-854.

The CDR3 contains 13 residues, cysteine and phenylalanine counted. The sequence is cut down to CDR3 DNA, 39 bases in frame from base 1. The V end gives up 0 bases and the J end 10 bases, leaving 5 bases in the junction not matched to a gene. The CDR1 and CDR2 encoded by the germline V gene are ENHRY and SYGVKD. The chain joins TRBV10-3 to TRBJ2-7; TRBD1 agrees with 8 junctional bases. Sequenced here: peripheral blood, sampled 28 days after the second AZD1222 dose. The receptor was isolated from an adult who received the AZD1222 COVID-19 vaccine. The DNA is TGTGCCATCAGTGAGTCTCCGGGGACAGGACAGTACTTC. This sequence encodes CAISESPGTGQYF.